This T cell receptor (beta chain) came from a study of technical replicates of blood from several donors. The ends were cut back, 10 bases at V and 2 bases at J, with 10 bases in the middle. The CDR3 is 11 residues long. Clones were sequenced by immunoSEQ multiplex PCR, and TCRdb holds only the in-frame ones, with some missing. The table lists over 50,000 clones, around 95% of them singletons. The chain carries TRBV5-3 and TRBJ2-7; no definite D call. TRBV5-3 is flagged as an ORF with uncertain function. The TCR was taken from a human donor in good health. Some clones in this sample may be carry-over from other donors' samples. Material for sequencing was PBMCs. CDR3: CALTRAYEQYF. The CDR3 nucleotides read TGTGCCCTAACTCGGGCCTACGAGCAGTACTTC.